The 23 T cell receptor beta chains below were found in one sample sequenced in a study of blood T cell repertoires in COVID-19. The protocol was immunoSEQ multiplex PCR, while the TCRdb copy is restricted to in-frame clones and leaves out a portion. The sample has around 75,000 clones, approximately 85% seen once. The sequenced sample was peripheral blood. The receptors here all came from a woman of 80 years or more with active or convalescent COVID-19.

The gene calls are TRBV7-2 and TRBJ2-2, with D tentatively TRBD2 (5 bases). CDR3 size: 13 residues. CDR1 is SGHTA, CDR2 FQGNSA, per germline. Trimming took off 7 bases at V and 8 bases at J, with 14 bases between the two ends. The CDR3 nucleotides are TGTGCCAGCAAACCCCGGAGGACTGGGGAGCTGTTTTTT. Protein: CASKPRRTGELFF. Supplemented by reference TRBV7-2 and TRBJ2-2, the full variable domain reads GAGVSQSPSNKVTEKGKDVELRCDPISGHTALYWYRQSLGQGLEFLIYFQGNSAPDKSGLPSDRFSAERTGGSVSTLTIQRTQQEDSAVYLCASKPRRTGELFFGEGSRLTVL.

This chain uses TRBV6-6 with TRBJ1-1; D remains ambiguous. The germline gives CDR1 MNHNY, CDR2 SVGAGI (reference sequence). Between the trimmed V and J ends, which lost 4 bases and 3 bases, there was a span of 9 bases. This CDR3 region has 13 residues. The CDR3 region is CASSSWADTEAFF. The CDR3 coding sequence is TGTGCCAGCAGTTCCTGGGCAGACACTGAAGCTTTCTTT.

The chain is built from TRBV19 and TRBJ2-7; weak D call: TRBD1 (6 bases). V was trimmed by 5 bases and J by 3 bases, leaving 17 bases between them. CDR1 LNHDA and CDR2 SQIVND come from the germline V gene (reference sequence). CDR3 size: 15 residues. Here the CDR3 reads CASSQTDRLNYEQYF. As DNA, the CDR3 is TGTGCCAGTAGTCAGACGGACAGACTAAACTACGAGCAGTACTTC. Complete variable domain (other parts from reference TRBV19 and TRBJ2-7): DGGITQSPKYLFRKEGQNVTLSCEQNLNHDAMYWYRQDPGQGLRLIYYSQIVNDFQKGDIAEGYSVSREKKESFPLTVTSAQKNPTAFYLCASSQTDRLNYEQYFGPGTRLTVT.

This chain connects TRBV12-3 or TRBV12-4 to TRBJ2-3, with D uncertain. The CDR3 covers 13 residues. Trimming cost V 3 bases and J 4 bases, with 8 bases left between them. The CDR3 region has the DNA TGTGCCAGCAGTTTGTCCCGGGCAGATACGCAGTATTTT. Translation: CASSLSRADTQYF.

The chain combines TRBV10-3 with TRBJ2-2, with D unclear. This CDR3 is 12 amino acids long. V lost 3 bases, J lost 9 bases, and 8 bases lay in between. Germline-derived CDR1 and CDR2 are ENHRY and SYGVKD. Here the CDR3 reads CAISEMSRELFF. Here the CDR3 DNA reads TGTGCCATCAGTGAAATGAGCAGGGAGCTGTTTTTT.

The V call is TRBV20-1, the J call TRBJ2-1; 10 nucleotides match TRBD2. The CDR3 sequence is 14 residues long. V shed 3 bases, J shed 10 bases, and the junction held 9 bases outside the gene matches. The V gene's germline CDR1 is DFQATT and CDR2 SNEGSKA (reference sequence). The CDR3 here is CSASIQREGGEQFF. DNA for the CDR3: TGCAGTGCTAGTATCCAGCGGGAGGGAGGCGAGCAGTTCTTC.

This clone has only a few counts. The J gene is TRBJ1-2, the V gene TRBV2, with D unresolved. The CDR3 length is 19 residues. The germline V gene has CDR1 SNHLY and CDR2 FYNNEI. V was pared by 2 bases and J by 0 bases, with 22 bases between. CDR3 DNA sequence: TGTGCCAGCAGTGAACCGGGATTCCTAAGTGGTGAATCTAACTATGGCTACACCTTC. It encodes CASSEPGFLSGESNYGYTF.

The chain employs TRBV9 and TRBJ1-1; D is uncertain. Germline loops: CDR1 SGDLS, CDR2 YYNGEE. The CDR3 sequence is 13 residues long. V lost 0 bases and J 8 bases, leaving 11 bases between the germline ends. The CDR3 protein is CASSVDWRPEAFF. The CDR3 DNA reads TGTGCCAGCAGCGTAGACTGGAGACCAGAAGCTTTCTTT.

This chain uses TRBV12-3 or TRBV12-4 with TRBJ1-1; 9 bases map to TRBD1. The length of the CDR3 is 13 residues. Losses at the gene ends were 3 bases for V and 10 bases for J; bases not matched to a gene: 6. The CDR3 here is CASSFRQGVSAFF. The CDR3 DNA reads TGTGCCAGCAGTTTCCGACAGGGGGTGTCAGCTTTCTTT.

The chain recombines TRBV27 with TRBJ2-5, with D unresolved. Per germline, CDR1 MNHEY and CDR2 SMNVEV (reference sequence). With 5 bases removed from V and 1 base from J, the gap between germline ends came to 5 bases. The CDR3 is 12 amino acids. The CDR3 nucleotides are TGTGCCAGCAGTGACTTCCAAGAGACCCAGTACTTC. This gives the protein CASSDFQETQYF.

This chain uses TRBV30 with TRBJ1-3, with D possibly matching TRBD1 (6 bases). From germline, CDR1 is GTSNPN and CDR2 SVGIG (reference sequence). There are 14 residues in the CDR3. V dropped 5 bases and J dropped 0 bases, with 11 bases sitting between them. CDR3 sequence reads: CAWAGVSSGNTIYF. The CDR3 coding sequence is TGTGCCTGGGCAGGGGTAAGCTCTGGAAACACCATATATTTT. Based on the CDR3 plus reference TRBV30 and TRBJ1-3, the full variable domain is SQTIHQWPATLVQPVGSPLSLECTVEGTSNPNLYWYRQAAGRGLQLLFYSVGIGQISSEVPQNLSASRPQDRQFILSSKKLLLSDSGFYLCAWAGVSSGNTIYFGEGSWLTVV.

For the CDR3, the DNA is TGTGCCAGCAGCTTGGCAGCGGGAGTAGATACGCAGTATTTT. It codes for CASSLAAGVDTQYF. This chain joins TRBV5-5 and TRBJ2-3; 8 bases match TRBD2. Trimming removed 0 bases from V and 5 bases from J; junction bases left unmatched: 2. The CDR3 covers 14 residues. CDR1 SGHKS and CDR2 YYEKEE come from the germline V gene (reference sequence).

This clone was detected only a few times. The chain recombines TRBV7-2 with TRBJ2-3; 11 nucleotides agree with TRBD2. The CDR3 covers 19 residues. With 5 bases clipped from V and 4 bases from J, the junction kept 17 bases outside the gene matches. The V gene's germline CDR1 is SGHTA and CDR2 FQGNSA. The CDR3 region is CASSPKVKTSGISADTQYF. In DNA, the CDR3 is TGTGCCAGCAGCCCGAAGGTTAAGACTAGCGGGATTAGCGCAGATACGCAGTATTTT. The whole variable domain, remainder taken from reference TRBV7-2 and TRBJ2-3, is GAGVSQSPSNKVTEKGKDVELRCDPISGHTALYWYRQSLGQGLEFLIYFQGNSAPDKSGLPSDRFSAERTGGSVSTLTIQRTQQEDSAVYLCASSPKVKTSGISADTQYFGPGTRLTVL.

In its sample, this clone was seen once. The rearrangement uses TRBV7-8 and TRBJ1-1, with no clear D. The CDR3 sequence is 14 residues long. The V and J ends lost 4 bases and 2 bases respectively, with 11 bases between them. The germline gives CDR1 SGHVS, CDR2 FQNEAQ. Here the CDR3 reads CASSWALINTEAFF. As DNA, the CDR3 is TGTGCCAGCAGCTGGGCTTTGATCAACACTGAAGCTTTCTTT. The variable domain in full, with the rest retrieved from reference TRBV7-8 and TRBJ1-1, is GAGVSQSPRYKVAKRGQDVALRCDPISGHVSLFWYQQALGQGPEFLTYFQNEAQLDKSGLPSDRFFAERPEGSVSTLKIQRTQQEDSAVYLCASSWALINTEAFFGQGTRLTVV.

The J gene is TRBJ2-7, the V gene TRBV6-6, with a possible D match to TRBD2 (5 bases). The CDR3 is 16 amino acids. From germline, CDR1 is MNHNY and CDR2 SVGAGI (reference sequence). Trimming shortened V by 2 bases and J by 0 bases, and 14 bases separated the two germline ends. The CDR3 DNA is TGTGCCAGCAGTTACCGGCCAGCGGAGAGCTCCTACGAGCAGTACTTC. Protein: CASSYRPAESSYEQYF.

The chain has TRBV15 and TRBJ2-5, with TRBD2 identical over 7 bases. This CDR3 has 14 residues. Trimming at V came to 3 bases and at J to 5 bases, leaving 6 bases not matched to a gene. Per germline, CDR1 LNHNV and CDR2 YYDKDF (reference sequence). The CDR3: CATSRTDGRETQYF. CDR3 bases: TGTGCCACCAGCAGGACAGACGGGAGGGAGACCCAGTACTTC.

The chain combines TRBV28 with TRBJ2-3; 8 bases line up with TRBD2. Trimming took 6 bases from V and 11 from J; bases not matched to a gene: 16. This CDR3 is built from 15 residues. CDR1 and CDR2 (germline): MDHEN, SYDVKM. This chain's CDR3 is CASRVEAAGGGGQYF. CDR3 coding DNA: TGTGCCAGCAGAGTCGAGGCGGCGGGAGGCGGCGGGCAGTATTTT. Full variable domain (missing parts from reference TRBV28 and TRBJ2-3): DVKVTQSSRYLVKRTGEKVFLECVQDMDHENMFWYRQDPGLGLRLIYFSYDVKMKEKGDIPEGYSVSREKKERFSLILESASTNQTSMYLCASRVEAAGGGGQYFGPGTRLTVL.

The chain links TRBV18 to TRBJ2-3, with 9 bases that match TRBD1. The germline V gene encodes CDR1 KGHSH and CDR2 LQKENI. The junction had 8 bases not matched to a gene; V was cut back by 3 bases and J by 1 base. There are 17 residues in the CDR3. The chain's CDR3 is CASSPPQGARGTDTQYF. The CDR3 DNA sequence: TGTGCCAGCTCACCCCCACAGGGGGCGAGGGGCACAGATACGCAGTATTTT.

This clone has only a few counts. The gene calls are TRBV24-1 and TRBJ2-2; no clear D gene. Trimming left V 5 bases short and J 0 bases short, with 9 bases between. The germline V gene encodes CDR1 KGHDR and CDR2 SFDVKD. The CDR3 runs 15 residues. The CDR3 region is CATSGTASNTGELFF. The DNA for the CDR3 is TGTGCCACCAGTGGAACAGCCTCGAACACCGGGGAGCTGTTTTTT.

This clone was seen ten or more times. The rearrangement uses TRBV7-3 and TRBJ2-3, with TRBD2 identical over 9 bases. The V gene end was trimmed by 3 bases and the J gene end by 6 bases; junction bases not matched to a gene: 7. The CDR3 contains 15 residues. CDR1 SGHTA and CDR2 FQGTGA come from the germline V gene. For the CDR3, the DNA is TGTGCCAGCAGCTTTAGCGGGAGCGAGGGGGATACGCAGTATTTT. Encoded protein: CASSFSGSEGDTQYF.

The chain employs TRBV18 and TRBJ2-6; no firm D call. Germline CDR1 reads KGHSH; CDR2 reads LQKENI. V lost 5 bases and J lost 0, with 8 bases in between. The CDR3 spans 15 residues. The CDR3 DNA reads TGTGCCAGCTCAAACTCACGCTCTGGGGCCAACGTCCTGACTTTC. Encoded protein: CASSNSRSGANVLTF.

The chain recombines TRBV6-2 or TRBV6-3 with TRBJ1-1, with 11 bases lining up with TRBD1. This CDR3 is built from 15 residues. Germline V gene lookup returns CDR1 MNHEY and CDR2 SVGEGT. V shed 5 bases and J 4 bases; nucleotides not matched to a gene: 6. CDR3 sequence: CASSNRDRGSTEAFF. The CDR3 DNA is TGTGCCAGCAGTAACCGGGACAGGGGGAGCACTGAAGCTTTCTTT.

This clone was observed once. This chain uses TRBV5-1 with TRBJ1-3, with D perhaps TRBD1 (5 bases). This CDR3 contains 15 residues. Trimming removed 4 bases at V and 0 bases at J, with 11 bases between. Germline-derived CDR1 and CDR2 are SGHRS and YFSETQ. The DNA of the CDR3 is TGCGCCAGCAGCCCGGCGGACAACTCTGGAAACACCATATATTTT. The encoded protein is CASSPADNSGNTIYF.